Shown below are 21 T cell receptor beta chains from a single sample sequenced in a study of regulatory T cells in long-lasting Graves disease. The time point denotes: newly diagnosed GD, antithyroid drugs for less than 3 months. Construction of the TCR library relied on RNA isolated from PBMCs. Researchers made TCR beta libraries by using iRepertoire HTBI primers and running Arm-PCR on CDR3 regions. TCRdb reprocessed the multiplex PCR reads with MiXCR, giving one entry per CDR3 protein. The sample consists of about 460,000 distinct CDR3 sequences, 12% to 15% of them appearing once. These same records also appear under a second study, on T cells in Graves' hyperthyroidism and ophthalmopathy.

This sample comprised peripheral blood mononuclear cells (PBMCs), obtained at new diagnosis, from a patient treated with antithyroid drugs. Receptors were obtained from a woman aged 45-59 years with Graves disease.

This clonotype was seen ten or more times. The chain uses TRBV27 and TRBJ2-7; D unresolved. The length of the CDR3 is 14 residues. Germline V gene data show CDR1 as MNHEY and CDR2 as SMNVEV (reference sequence). The V and J ends lost 6 bases and 2 bases respectively, with 14 bases between them. CDR3 region: CASSQPTGTYEQYF. The CDR3 DNA is TGTGCCAGCAGCCAACCGACCGGAACCTACGAGCAGTACTTC.

This clonotype has ten or more counts. The V gene is TRBV6-2 or TRBV6-3, the J gene TRBJ2-5; 12 bases align to TRBD2. The V gene end was trimmed by 8 bases and the J gene end by 4 bases; junction bases not matched to a gene: 2. The CDR3 totals 13 residues. Germline CDR1 MNHEY, CDR2 SVGEGT. CDR3 DNA: TGTGCCAGCCTACTAGCGGGGGGAGAGACCCAGTACTTC. Translation: CASLLAGGETQYF.

This clonotype was found many times. CDR3 sequence: CASSEGGDTYEQYF. In nucleotides, the CDR3 is TGCGCCAGCAGTGAAGGCGGAGATACCTACGAGCAGTACTTC. The chain combines TRBV10-1 with TRBJ2-7, with D hard to call. The V and J ends lost 3 bases and 2 bases respectively, with 11 bases between them. CDR3 size: 14 residues. Germline CDR1 reads WNHNN; CDR2 reads SYGVQD (reference sequence).

This clonotype was recorded many times. The rearrangement uses TRBV28 and TRBJ1-4; TRBD1 aligns across 8 bases. V lost 4 bases, J lost 7 bases, and 8 bases stayed unmatched. This CDR3 is 15 amino acids long. Germline V lookup: CDR1 MDHEN, CDR2 SYDVKM. The CDR3 sequence: CASSWAGGGSEKLFF. DNA of the CDR3: TGTGCCAGCAGTTGGGCAGGGGGCGGCTCTGAAAAACTGTTTTTT. Combining the CDR3 with reference TRBV28 and TRBJ1-4 gives the whole variable domain DVKVTQSSRYLVKRTGEKVFLECVQDMDHENMFWYRQDPGLGLRLIYFSYDVKMKEKGDIPEGYSVSREKKERFSLILESASTNQTSMYLCASSWAGGGSEKLFFGSGTQLSVL.

In its sample, this clonotype was seen a few times. This chain joins TRBV5-1 and TRBJ2-7, with 10 bases matching TRBD1. V was clipped by 5 bases and J by 4 bases; unmatched bases: 12. Germline V gene sequence: CDR1 SGHRS, CDR2 YFSETQ. This CDR3 contains 16 residues. The DNA for the CDR3 is TGCGCCAGCAGTTTCACCGGGACAGGGGTGAAGTACGAGCAGTACTTC. Residues: CASSFTGTGVKYEQYF.

The table lists this clonotype with a few counts. V and J are TRBV5-1 and TRBJ2-6; weak D call: TRBD1 (5 bases). The CDR3 is 17 residues long. The V gene's germline CDR1 is SGHRS and CDR2 YFSETQ. The V end was cut by 0 bases, the J end by 3 bases, with 13 bases between. CDR3 DNA: TGCGCCAGCAGCTTGGTGGGGCAAGGATTTGGGGCCAACGTCCTGACTTTC. It encodes CASSLVGQGFGANVLTF.

This clonotype came up many times. The rearrangement joins TRBV3-1 to TRBJ1-5; D uncertain. Germline V gives CDR1 LGHDT, CDR2 YNNKEL (reference sequence). This CDR3 region has 12 residues. The V and J ends lost 1 base and 7 bases respectively, with 5 bases between them. The DNA for the CDR3 is TGTGCCAGCAGCCAAGGGGTACAGCCCCAGCATTTT. Translation: CASSQGVQPQHF.

This clonotype was observed a single time. This chain uses TRBV9 with TRBJ2-7, with TRBD2 identical over 10 bases. V was pared by 0 bases and J by 7 bases, with 4 bases of the junction left unmatched. CDR1 SGDLS and CDR2 YYNGEE come from the germline V gene. The CDR3 contains 14 residues. The CDR3: CASSVEASGSEQYF. For the CDR3, the DNA is TGTGCCAGCAGCGTAGAAGCTAGCGGGAGTGAGCAGTACTTC.

This clonotype has a handful of counts. The V and J genes are TRBV6-1 and TRBJ2-5; TRBD1 is a possible D gene (6 bases). The CDR3 is 13 amino acids. Germline V lookup: CDR1 MNHNS, CDR2 SASEGT. V shed 6 bases and J shed 2 bases, with 10 bases lying between them. CDR3 protein: CASRPGQQETQYF. The CDR3 DNA reads TGTGCCAGCAGGCCGGGACAACAAGAGACCCAGTACTTC.

This clonotype appeared a few times. V gene TRBV6-1 combines with J gene TRBJ2-6; no clear D. Per germline, CDR1 MNHNS and CDR2 SASEGT. The CDR3 is made up of 16 amino acids. Trimming cost V 2 bases and J 4 bases, with 12 bases left between them. DNA of the CDR3: TGTGCCAGCAGTGAAAGTTTCGGGTCAGGGGCCAACGTCCTGACTTTC. Amino acid sequence: CASSESFGSGANVLTF.

This clonotype was detected ten times or more. This chain joins TRBV2 and TRBJ2-4, with D possibly TRBD2 on 6 matching bases. Per the germline V gene, CDR1 is SNHLY and CDR2 is FYNNEI. V was clipped by 10 bases and J by 4 bases, with 14 bases between them. This CDR3 has 13 amino acids. This CDR3 reads CATDPGEKNIQYF. CDR3 in DNA: TGTGCCACTGATCCGGGGGAAAAAAACATTCAGTACTTC.

This clonotype was counted only a few times. V and J are TRBV11-2 and TRBJ2-3, with TRBD2 matching 9 bases. After removal of 1 base from V and 6 bases from J, the junction contained 14 bases not matched to a gene. CDR3 length: 18 residues. Germline V gene data show CDR1 as SGHAT and CDR2 as FQNNGV. CDR3 residues: CASSLGPALAGYSDTQYF. The CDR3 region has the DNA TGTGCCAGCAGCTTAGGACCCGCTCTAGCGGGGTATAGTGATACGCAGTATTTT.

As concerns this clonotype: A clone one base away is much larger, so this may be a read error. This chain links TRBV2 with TRBJ1-2; D is perhaps TRBD1 (5 bases). Germline CDR1 is SNHLY and CDR2 is FYNNEI. This CDR3 has 13 amino acids. CDR3 nucleotides: TGTGCCGGCAGTTTAAATGTCAGGGTCGGCTACACCTTC. Translating it yields CAGSLNVRVGYTF.

The chain employs TRBV28 and TRBJ2-1; D might be TRBD1 or TRBD2, each matching 5 bases. This CDR3 comprises 14 residues. The germline V and J ends were trimmed by 5 bases and 5 bases, with 13 bases remaining between them. The germline gives CDR1 MDHEN, CDR2 SYDVKM. CDR3 DNA: TGTGCCAGCAGTGACCCGGGGCTACACAATGAGCAGTTCTTC. Translation: CASSDPGLHNEQFF.

This clonotype was counted at least ten times. The chain is built from TRBV7-9 and TRBJ2-1; TRBD2 might be the D (6 bases). The ends were cut back, 1 base at V and 4 bases at J, with 14 bases in the middle. The CDR3 contains 16 residues. Germline CDR1 and CDR2: SEHNR and FQNEAQ (reference sequence). The CDR3 sequence is CASSLVWGGIYNEQFF. Written as DNA, the CDR3 is TGTGCCAGCAGCTTAGTGTGGGGAGGTATTTACAATGAGCAGTTCTTC.

There are many counts of this clonotype. The V gene is TRBV7-9, the J gene TRBJ2-5; 7 nucleotides align to TRBD1. CDR3 size: 13 residues. From germline, CDR1 is SEHNR and CDR2 FQNEAQ (reference sequence). V trimming: 5 bases; J trimming: 5 bases; junction bases outside the gene matches: 5. CDR3 sequence (DNA): TGTGCCAGCAGCCTTGACAGGGTTGAGACCCAGTACTTC. This codes for CASSLDRVETQYF.

This rearrangement joins TRBV5-5 to TRBJ2-1; 10 positions agree with TRBD1. Per germline, CDR1 SGHKS and CDR2 YYEKEE (reference sequence). The V gene end was trimmed by 2 bases and the J gene end by 7 bases; junction bases not matched to a gene: 6. The CDR3 has 15 amino acids. The CDR3 spells CASSFGQGGENEQFF. For the CDR3, the DNA is TGTGCCAGCAGCTTCGGACAGGGGGGTGAGAATGAGCAGTTCTTC.

This clonotype was counted between two and nine times. The chain combines TRBV9 with TRBJ2-2; the D gene is possibly TRBD2 (6 bases). The CDR3 has 15 amino acids. From germline, CDR1 is SGDLS and CDR2 YYNGEE. Between the trimmed V and J ends, which lost 0 bases and 6 bases, there was a span of 12 bases. CDR3 sequence reads: CASSVETSPPGELFF. DNA of the CDR3: TGTGCCAGCAGCGTAGAAACTAGCCCCCCCGGGGAGCTGTTTTTT. The variable domain in full, completed from reference TRBV9 and TRBJ2-2, reads DSGVTQTPKHLITATGQRVTLRCSPRSGDLSVYWYQQSLDQGLQFLIQYYNGEERAKGNILERFSAQQFPDLHSELNLSSLELGDSALYFCASSVETSPPGELFFGEGSRLTVL.

The V call is TRBV7-9, the J call TRBJ2-1, with a possible D match to TRBD2 (5 bases). CDR3 length equals 14 residues. The V end lost 4 bases, the J end lost 6 bases, and 13 bases lay between the germline ends. CDR1 is SEHNR and CDR2 is FQNEAQ in the germline V gene (reference sequence). The CDR3: CASSSQAETNEQFF. The CDR3 DNA is TGTGCCAGCAGCTCCCAAGCGGAGACCAATGAGCAGTTCTTC.

In this sample, this clonotype turned up many times. V usage is TRBV9 and J usage is TRBJ2-2, with a possible D match to TRBD2 (6 bases). The germline V and J ends were trimmed by 0 bases and 5 bases, with 11 bases remaining between them. CDR3 size: 15 residues. Germline CDR1 and CDR2: SGDLS and YYNGEE. The CDR3 reads CASSVVGSGTGELFF. CDR3 nucleotides: TGTGCCAGCAGCGTAGTGGGTAGCGGAACCGGGGAGCTGTTTTTT. Filled out from reference TRBV9 and TRBJ2-2, the complete variable domain reads DSGVTQTPKHLITATGQRVTLRCSPRSGDLSVYWYQQSLDQGLQFLIQYYNGEERAKGNILERFSAQQFPDLHSELNLSSLELGDSALYFCASSVVGSGTGELFFGEGSRLTVL.

This clonotype was seen repeatedly, ten times or more. The chain is built from TRBV11-2 and TRBJ2-3; 9 positions match TRBD2. Germline V gene data show CDR1 as SGHAT and CDR2 as FQNNGV. J lost 4 bases, V lost 2 bases, and 4 bases had no gene match. CDR3 size: 15 residues. This chain's CDR3 is CASSLMAGGPDTQYF. CDR3 coding DNA: TGTGCCAGCAGCTTAATGGCGGGAGGGCCAGATACGCAGTATTTT.